This TCR beta chain was documented in a study of blood T cell repertoires in COVID-19. About the study: The study drew acute and convalescent COVID-19 samples from the United States, Italy and Spain.

CDR1 MGHRA and CDR2 YSYEKL come from the germline V gene. Trimming took off 2 bases at V and 4 bases at J, with 15 bases between the two ends. The length of the CDR3 is 16 residues. Methods used by the authors: The authors estimated nucleated cell counts from reference gene primer amplification. Data came from immunoSEQ multiplex PCR; TCRdb stores just in-frame clones and leaves some out. The V and J calls and clone size come from that table; D and trimming were worked out from the DNA. This table holds 290,000 or so clones, approximately 85% found once. V is TRBV4-1 and J is TRBJ1-5; D perhaps matches TRBD1 (5 bases). What was sequenced was peripheral blood. The receptor's source is a man between 50 and 59 years old with active or convalescent COVID-19. DNA for the CDR3: TGCGCCAGCAGCCAAAGGGAGGGACCCCGTAATCAGCCCCAGCATTTT. This encodes CASSQREGPRNQPQHF.